This T cell receptor beta chain is drawn from a study of follicular helper T cells after annual influenza vaccination. Assay used: immunoSEQ multiplex PCR; TCRdb lists only in-frame clones, some missing. Of roughly 9,000 clones in the sample, about 83% were seen once. Time point described: 2013-2014 season, 7 days after vaccination. This clone was counted between two and nine times. Trimming removed 6 bases from V and 3 bases from J; junction bases left unmatched: 3. The CDR3 is 13 amino acids. The germline gives CDR1 MNHNS, CDR2 SASEGT. This sample comprised CXCR5+ CD38- circulating T follicular helper cells from blood, obtained 7 days after influenza vaccination. Subset given: circulating Tfh, non-naive CD4+CXCR5+PD-1+ (ICOS+CD38+ or ICOS-CD38-). The J gene is TRBJ2-7, the V gene TRBV6-1; 9 nucleotides align to TRBD1. The sequence came from an adult who received the influenza vaccine. CDR3 in amino acids: CASSRDRDYEQYF. CDR3 sequence (DNA): TGTGCCAGCAGCCGGGACAGGGACTACGAGCAGTACTTC.